The clone carrying this T cell receptor (beta chain) was observed a handful of times. The sample comes from a study of control samples from healthy donors and cancer patients. Measured with immunoSEQ multiplex PCR; TCRdb has only the in-frame clones, and not every one. There are approximately 170,000 clones in the sample; about 91% occur only once, and 4.9% lies in the top ten. The sequence came from a woman aged 25 to 39 in good health. The sample consisted of blood.

The CDR3 loop reads CASTLRGSYNEQFF. CDR3 nucleotides: TGTGCCAGCACCTTACGAGGCAGCTACAATGAGCAGTTCTTC. The genes are TRBV28 and TRBJ2-1; D not resolved. V lost 7 bases and J lost 3, with 13 bases in between. This CDR3 contains 14 residues. From germline, CDR1 is MDHEN and CDR2 SYDVKM.